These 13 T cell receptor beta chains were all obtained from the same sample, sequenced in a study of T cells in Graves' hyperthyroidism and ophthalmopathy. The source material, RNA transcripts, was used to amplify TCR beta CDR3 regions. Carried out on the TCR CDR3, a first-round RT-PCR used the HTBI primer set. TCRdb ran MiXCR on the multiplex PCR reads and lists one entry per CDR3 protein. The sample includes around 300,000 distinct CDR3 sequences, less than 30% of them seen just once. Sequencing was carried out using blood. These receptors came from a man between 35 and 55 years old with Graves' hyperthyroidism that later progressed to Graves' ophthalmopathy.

The CDR3 DNA sequence: TGTGCCAGCAGCCCCGGGATACGTGAAGCTTTCTTT. Translating gives CASSPGIREAFF. V and J are TRBV28 and TRBJ1-1; D gene uncertain. The CDR3 is 12 amino acids. CDR1 MDHEN and CDR2 SYDVKM come from the germline V gene. V gave up 6 bases and J gave up 7 bases, with 12 bases separating them.

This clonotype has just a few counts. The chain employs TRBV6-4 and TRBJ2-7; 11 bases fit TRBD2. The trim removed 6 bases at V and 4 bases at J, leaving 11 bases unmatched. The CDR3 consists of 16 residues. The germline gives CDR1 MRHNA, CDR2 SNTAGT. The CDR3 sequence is CASRTTSGEGWYEQYF. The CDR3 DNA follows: TGTGCCAGCAGGACGACTAGCGGGGAAGGATGGTACGAGCAGTACTTC.

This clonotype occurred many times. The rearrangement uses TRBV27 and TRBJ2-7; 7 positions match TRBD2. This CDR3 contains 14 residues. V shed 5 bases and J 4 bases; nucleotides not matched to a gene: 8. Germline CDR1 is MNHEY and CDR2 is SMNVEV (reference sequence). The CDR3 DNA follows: TGTGCCAGCAGTCCAGTGGGCGGGAGTTACGAGCAGTACTTC. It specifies CASSPVGGSYEQYF.

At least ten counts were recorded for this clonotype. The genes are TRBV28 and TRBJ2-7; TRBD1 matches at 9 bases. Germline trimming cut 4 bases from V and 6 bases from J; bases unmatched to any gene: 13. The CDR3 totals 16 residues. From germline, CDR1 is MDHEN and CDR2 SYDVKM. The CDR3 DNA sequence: TGTGCCAGCAGTTCTCTTGGGACAGGGCCCCCCGGCGAGCAGTACTTC. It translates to CASSSLGTGPPGEQYF.

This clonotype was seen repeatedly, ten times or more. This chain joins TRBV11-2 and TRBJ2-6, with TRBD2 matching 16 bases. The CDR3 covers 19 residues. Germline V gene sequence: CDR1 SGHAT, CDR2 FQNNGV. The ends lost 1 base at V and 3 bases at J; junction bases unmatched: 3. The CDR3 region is CASSLGGLAGGLGANVLTF. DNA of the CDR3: TGTGCCAGCAGCTTAGGGGGACTAGCGGGAGGGCTTGGGGCCAACGTCCTGACTTTC.

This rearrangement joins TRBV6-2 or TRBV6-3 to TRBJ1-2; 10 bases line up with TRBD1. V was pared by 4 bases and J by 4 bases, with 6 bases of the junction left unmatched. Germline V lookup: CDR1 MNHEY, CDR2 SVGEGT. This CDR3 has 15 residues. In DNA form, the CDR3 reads TGTGCCAGCAGTTTCCGGGACAGGGGCACCTATGGCTACACCTTC. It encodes CASSFRDRGTYGYTF.

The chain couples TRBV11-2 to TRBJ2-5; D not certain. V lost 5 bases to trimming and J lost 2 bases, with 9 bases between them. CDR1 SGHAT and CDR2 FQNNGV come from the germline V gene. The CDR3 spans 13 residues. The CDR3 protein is CASSRTWQETQYF. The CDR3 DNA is TGTGCCAGCAGCCGGACCTGGCAAGAGACCCAGTACTTC.

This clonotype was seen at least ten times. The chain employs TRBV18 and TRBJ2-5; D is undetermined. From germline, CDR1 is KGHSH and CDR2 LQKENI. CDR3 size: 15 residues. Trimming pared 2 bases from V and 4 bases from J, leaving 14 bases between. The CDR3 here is CASSPTSSNLETQYF. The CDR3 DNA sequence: TGTGCCAGCTCACCAACGTCGTCGAATCTAGAGACCCAGTACTTC.

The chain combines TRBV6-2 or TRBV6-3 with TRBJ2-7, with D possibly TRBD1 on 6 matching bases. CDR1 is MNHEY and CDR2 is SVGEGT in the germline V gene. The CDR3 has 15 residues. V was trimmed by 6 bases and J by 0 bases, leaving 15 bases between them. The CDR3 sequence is CASRTGYGNSYEQYF. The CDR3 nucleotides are TGTGCCAGCAGAACAGGGTATGGTAACTCCTACGAGCAGTACTTC.

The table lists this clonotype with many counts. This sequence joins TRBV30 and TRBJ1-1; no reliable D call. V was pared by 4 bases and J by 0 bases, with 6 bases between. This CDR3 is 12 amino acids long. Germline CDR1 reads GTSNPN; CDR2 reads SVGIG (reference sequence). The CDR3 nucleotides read TGTGCCTGGACTGGGGTGAACACTGAAGCTTTCTTT. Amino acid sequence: CAWTGVNTEAFF.

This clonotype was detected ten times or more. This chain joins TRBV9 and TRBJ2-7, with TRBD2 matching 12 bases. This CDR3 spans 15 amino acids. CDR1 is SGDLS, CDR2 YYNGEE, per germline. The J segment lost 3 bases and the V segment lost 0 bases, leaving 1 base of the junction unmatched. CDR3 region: CASSVGLAGVYEQYF. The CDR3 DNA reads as TGTGCCAGCAGCGTAGGACTAGCGGGAGTCTACGAGCAGTACTTC.

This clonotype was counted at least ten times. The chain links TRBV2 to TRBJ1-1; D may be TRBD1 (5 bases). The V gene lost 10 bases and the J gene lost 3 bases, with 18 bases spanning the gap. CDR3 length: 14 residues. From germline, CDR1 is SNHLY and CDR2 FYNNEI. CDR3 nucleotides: TGTGCCACCAGCATAGGGGCGCGGGACACTGAAGCTTTCTTT. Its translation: CATSIGARDTEAFF.

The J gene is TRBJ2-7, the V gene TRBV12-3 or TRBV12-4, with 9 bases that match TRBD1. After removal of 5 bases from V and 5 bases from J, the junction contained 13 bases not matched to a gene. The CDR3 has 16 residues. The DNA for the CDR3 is TGTGCCAGCAGTGACCTGGGGGACAGGGTAAGACACGAGCAGTACTTC. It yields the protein CASSDLGDRVRHEQYF.